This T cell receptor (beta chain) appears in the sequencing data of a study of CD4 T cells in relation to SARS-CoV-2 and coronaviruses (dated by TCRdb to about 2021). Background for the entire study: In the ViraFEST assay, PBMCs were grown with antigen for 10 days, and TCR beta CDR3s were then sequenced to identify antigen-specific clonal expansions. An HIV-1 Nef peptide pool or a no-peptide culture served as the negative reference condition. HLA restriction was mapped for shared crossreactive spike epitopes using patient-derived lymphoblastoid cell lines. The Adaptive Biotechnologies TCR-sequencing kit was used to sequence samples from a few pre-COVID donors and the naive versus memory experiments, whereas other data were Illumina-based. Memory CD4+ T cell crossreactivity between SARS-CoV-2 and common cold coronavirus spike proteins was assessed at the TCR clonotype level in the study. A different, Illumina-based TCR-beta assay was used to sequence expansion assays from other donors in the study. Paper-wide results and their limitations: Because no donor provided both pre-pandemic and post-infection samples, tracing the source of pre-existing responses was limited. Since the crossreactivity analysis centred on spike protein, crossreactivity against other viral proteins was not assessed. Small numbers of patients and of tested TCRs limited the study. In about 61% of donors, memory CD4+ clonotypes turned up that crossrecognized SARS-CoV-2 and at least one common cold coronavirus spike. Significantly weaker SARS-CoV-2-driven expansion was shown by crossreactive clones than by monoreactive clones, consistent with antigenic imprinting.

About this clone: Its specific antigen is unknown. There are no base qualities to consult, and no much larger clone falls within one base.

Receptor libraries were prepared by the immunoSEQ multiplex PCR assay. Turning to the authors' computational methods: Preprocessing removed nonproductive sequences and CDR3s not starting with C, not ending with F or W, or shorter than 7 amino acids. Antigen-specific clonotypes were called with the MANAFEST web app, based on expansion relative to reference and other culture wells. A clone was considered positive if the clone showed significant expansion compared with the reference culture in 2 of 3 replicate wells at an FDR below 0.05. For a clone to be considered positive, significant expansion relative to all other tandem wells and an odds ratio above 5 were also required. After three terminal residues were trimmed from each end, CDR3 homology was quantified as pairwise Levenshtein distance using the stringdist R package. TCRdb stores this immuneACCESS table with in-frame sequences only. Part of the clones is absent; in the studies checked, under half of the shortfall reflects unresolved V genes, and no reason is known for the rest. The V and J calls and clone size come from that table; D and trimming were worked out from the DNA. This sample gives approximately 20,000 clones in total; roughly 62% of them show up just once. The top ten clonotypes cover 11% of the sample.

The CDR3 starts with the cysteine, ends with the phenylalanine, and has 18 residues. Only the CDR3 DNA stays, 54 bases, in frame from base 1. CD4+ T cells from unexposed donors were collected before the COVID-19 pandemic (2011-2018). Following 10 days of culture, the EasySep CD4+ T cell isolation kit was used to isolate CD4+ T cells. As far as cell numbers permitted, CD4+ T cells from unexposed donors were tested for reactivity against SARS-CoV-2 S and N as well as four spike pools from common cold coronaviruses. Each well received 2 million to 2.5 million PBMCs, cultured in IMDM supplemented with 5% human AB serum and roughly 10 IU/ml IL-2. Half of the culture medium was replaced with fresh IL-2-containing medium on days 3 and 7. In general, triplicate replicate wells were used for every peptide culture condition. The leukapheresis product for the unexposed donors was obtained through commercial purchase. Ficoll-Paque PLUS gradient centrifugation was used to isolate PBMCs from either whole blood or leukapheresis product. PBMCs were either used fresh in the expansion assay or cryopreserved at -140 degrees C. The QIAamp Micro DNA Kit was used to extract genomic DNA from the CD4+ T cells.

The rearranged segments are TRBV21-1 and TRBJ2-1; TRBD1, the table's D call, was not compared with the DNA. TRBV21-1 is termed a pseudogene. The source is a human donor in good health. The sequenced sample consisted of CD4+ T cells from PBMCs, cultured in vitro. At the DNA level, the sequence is TGTGCCAGCAGCACCTATCCGAATGGACAGGGGGCCTACAATGAGCAGTTCTTC. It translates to CASSTYPNGQGAYNEQFF.